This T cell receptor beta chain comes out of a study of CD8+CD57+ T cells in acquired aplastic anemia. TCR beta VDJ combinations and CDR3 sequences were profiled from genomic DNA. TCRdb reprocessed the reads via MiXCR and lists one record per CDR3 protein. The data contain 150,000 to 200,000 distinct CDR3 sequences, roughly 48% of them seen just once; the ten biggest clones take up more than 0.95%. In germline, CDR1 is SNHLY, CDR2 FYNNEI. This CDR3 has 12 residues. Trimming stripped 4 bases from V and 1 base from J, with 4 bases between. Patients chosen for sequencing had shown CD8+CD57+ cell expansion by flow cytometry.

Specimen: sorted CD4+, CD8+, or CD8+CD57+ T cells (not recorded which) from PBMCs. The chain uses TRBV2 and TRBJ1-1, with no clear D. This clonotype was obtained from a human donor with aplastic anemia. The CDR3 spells CASSVANTEAFF. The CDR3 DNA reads TGTGCCAGCAGTGTGGCGAACACTGAAGCTTTCTTT.